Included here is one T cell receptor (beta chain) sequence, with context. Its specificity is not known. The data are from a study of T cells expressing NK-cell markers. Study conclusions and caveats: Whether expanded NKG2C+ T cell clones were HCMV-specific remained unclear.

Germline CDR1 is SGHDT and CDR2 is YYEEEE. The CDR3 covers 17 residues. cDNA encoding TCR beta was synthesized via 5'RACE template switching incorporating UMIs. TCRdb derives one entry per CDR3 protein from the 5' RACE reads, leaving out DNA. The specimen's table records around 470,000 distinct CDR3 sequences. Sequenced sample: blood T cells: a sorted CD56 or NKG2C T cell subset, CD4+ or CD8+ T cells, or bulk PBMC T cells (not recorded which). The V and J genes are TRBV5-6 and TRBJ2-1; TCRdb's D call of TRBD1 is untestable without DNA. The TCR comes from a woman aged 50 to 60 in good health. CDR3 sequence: CASSLAGDSATYNEQFF.